These T cell receptor beta chains were read from a single sample in a study of T cells in Graves' hyperthyroidism and ophthalmopathy. Each CDR3 protein gets one entry after TCRdb re-called the multiplex PCR reads with MiXCR. In the table there are around 620,000 distinct CDR3 sequences, 46% of which are singletons. The sequencing input was peripheral blood or thyroid tissue (not recorded which). The receptors stem from an adult woman with Graves' disease, either hyperthyroidism or ophthalmopathy (not recorded which). CDR3s include the opening cysteine and the closing phenylalanine or tryptophan. A D gene is named only where the DNA matches it firmly. Some rows mark clone size as missing; the rest say once, few, many or name a class of expanded clone.

v_gene	d_gene	abundance	j_gene	CDR3aa	CDR3nt
TRBV7-8	TRBD2	-	TRBJ2-1	CASSLARLAGYNEQFF	TGTGCCAGCAGCTTAGCCCGACTAGCGGGATACAATGAGCAGTTCTTC
TRBV7-2	TRBD1	few	TRBJ1-2	CASSLDRGRVGYTF	TGTGCCAGCAGCCTCGACAGGGGGCGGGTTGGCTACACCTTC
TRBV11-1	TRBD2	-	TRBJ2-2	CASSLYGLAGNTGELFF	TGTGCCAGCAGCTTGTACGGACTAGCGGGAAACACCGGGGAGCTGTTTTTT
TRBV2	-	-	TRBJ2-5	CASTYAGFQETQYF	TGTGCCAGCACCTACGCGGGCTTTCAAGAGACCCAGTACTTC
TRBV12-3/TRBV12-4	-	-	TRBJ2-5	CASSLQTRTRETQYF	TGTGCCAGCAGCCTGCAGACTCGGACTCGAGAGACCCAGTACTTC
TRBV5-1	-	few	TRBJ1-4	CASSPSGSGKLFF	TGCGCCAGCAGCCCTAGCGGGAGTGGAAAACTGTTTTTT
TRBV9	-	-	TRBJ2-1	CASSGGSGDEQFF	TGTGCCAGCAGCGGGGGCAGTGGCGATGAGCAGTTCTTC
TRBV10-3	-	few	TRBJ1-1	CAISESGTSQNTEAFF	TGTGCCATCAGTGAGTCAGGGACATCCCAGAACACTGAAGCTTTCTTT
TRBV20-1	-	-	TRBJ1-5	CSARGVPSGSTETQHF	TGCAGTGCTAGAGGGGTCCCTAGCGGGAGCACGGAGACCCAGCATTTT
TRBV2	-	-	TRBJ1-3	CASSEAGGPRSGNTIYF	TGTGCCAGCAGTGAAGCCGGAGGGCCACGTTCTGGAAACACCATATATTTT
TRBV28	-	few	TRBJ1-2	CASSFGRSYGYTF	TGTGCCAGCAGTTTTGGCAGGTCCTATGGCTACACCTTC
TRBV11-2	-	many	TRBJ1-1	CASSLAGIEAFF	TGTGCCAGCAGCTTAGCGGGCATCGAAGCTTTCTTT
TRBV6-5	TRBD2	few	TRBJ2-6	CASRGGVAGANVLTF	TGTGCCAGCAGGGGAGGGGTTGCCGGGGCCAACGTCCTGACTTTC
TRBV20-1	-	-	TRBJ2-5	CSYRYRLQETQYF	TGCAGTTACCGATACAGGCTCCAAGAGACCCAGTACTTC